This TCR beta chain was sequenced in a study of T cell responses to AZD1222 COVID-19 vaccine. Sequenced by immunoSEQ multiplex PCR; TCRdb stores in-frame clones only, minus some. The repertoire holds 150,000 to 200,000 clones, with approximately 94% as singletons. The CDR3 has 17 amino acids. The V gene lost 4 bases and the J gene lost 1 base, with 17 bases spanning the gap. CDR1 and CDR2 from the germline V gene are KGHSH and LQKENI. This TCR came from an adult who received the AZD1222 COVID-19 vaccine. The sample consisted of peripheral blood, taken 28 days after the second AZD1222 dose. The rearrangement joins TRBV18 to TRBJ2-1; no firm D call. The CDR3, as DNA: TGTGCCAGCTCACTTACAAGCAGTACCCGATCCTACAATGAGCAGTTCTTC. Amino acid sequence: CASSLTSSTRSYNEQFF.